A single sample is the source of the 12 T cell receptor beta chains below, sequenced in a study of blood T cell repertoires in COVID-19. Profiled with immunoSEQ multiplex PCR; TCRdb holds only in-frame clones, not every one. The table records 120,000 to 150,000 clones, approximately 80% of them present only once. Sequencing was performed on peripheral blood. The receptors stem from a woman in her thirties or forties with active or convalescent COVID-19.

The chain is built from TRBV6-2 or TRBV6-3 and TRBJ1-1; D gene uncertain. This CDR3 region has 15 residues. V lost 6 bases and J lost 3, with 17 bases in between. CDR1 and CDR2 (germline): MNHEY, SVGEGT. Here the CDR3 DNA reads TGTGCCAGCAGCGGTCAGGCCCCCAAGGACACTGAAGCTTTCTTT. Translating gives CASSGQAPKDTEAFF.

This chain uses TRBV11-2 with TRBJ1-6; D unclear. V lost 6 bases and J 5 bases, leaving 5 bases between the germline ends. CDR3 size: 12 residues. In germline, CDR1 is SGHAT, CDR2 FQNNGV. The CDR3 reads CASSPDNSPLHF. CDR3 nucleotide sequence: TGTGCCAGCAGTCCTGATAATTCACCCCTCCACTTT.

The chain combines TRBV19 with TRBJ1-2; TRBD1 agrees at 7 bases. The CDR3 spans 15 residues. Germline V CDR1 and CDR2: LNHDA, SQIVND (reference sequence). J gave up 8 bases and V 3 bases, and 12 bases lay outside the gene matches. The CDR3 DNA follows: TGTGCCAGTAGTATCACCCTGGGACAGCTTGCGGGCTACACCTTC. Amino acid sequence: CASSITLGQLAGYTF.

The chain has TRBV28 and TRBJ2-7, with 9 bases matching TRBD2. V lost 3 bases and J lost 4; bases outside the gene matches: 7. The CDR3 is 15 residues long. Looked up from germline, CDR1 is MDHEN and CDR2 is SYDVKM. As DNA, the CDR3 is TGTGCCAGCAGTTTGGCACTAGCGGGTTCGTACGAGCAGTACTTC. Amino acids: CASSLALAGSYEQYF.

The chain uses TRBV5-5 and TRBJ1-6, with 9 bases that match TRBD1. Germline V gives CDR1 SGHKS, CDR2 YYEKEE (reference sequence). Losses at the gene ends were 2 bases for V and 8 bases for J; bases not matched to a gene: 11. This CDR3 region has 17 residues. The CDR3 DNA reads as TGTGCCAGCAGCTTACGCTGGACAGGGGAGTCTGATTCACCCCTCCACTTT. Amino acids: CASSLRWTGESDSPLHF.

V usage is TRBV18 and J usage is TRBJ2-7, with 8 positions matching TRBD1. CDR3 length: 15 amino acids. Germline loops: CDR1 KGHSH, CDR2 LQKENI. V gave up 0 bases and J gave up 3 bases; unmatched junction bases: 4. CDR3 coding DNA: TGTGCCAGCTCACCACCTCGAGACAGGGGCTACGAGCAGTACTTC. Amino acid sequence: CASSPPRDRGYEQYF.

The chain employs TRBV19 and TRBJ2-3; 11 positions match TRBD2. V shed 3 bases, J shed 2 bases, and the junction held 1 base outside the gene matches. This CDR3 spans 15 amino acids. From germline, CDR1 is LNHDA and CDR2 SQIVND (reference sequence). The CDR3 nucleotides are TGTGCCAGTAGTATGGGACTAGCGGACACAGATACGCAGTATTTT. Translating gives CASSMGLADTDTQYF.

This chain joins TRBV25-1 and TRBJ1-6; 8 bases are a match to TRBD1. The V segment lost 5 bases and the J segment 6 bases; nucleotides outside the gene matches: 6. CDR3 length equals 15 residues. Germline V gene data show CDR1 as MGHDK and CDR2 as SYGVNS. This CDR3 is CASSPGQGANSPLHF. The DNA for the CDR3 is TGTGCCAGCAGTCCCGGACAGGGAGCTAATTCACCCCTCCACTTT.

This sequence joins TRBV2 and TRBJ1-6; D is perhaps TRBD1 (6 bases). The V end was cut by 6 bases, the J end by 0 bases, with 12 bases between. The CDR3 totals 16 residues. CDR1 and CDR2 (germline): SNHLY, FYNNEI. CDR3 region: CASRADRSSYNSPLHF. The DNA of the CDR3 is TGTGCCAGCAGGGCTGACAGGAGCTCCTATAATTCACCCCTCCACTTT.

This rearrangement joins TRBV6-4 to TRBJ2-1; D gene ambiguous. This CDR3 has 15 residues. The ends were cut back, 5 bases at V and 7 bases at J, with 18 bases in the middle. The germline gives CDR1 MRHNA, CDR2 SNTAGT. The CDR3 region is CASSRLVSPLNEQFF. CDR3 DNA: TGTGCCAGCAGTCGCCTAGTGTCACCCCTAAATGAGCAGTTCTTC.

The J gene is TRBJ1-1, the V gene TRBV11-3; a possible D gene is TRBD1 (5 bases). The V gene's germline CDR1 is SGHNT and CDR2 YENEEA. This CDR3 comprises 12 residues. Trimming pared 5 bases from V and 4 bases from J, leaving 8 bases between. In nucleotides, the CDR3 is TGTGCCAGCAGCCGCGGGGCCACTGAAGCTTTCTTT. Residues: CASSRGATEAFF.

The rearrangement links TRBV29-1 to TRBJ1-5; D gene ambiguous. V lost 2 bases and J 9 bases, leaving 11 bases between the germline ends. Germline CDR1 reads SQVTM; CDR2 reads ANQGSEA. The CDR3 length is 12 residues. CDR3 region: CSVETAEGPQHF. The CDR3 DNA follows: TGCAGCGTTGAAACCGCGGAAGGGCCCCAGCATTTT.